This TCR beta chain was sequenced during a study of human thymus T cells. Germline-derived CDR1 and CDR2 are MNHEY and SVGAGI. The V end lost 6 bases, the J end lost 0 bases, and 10 bases lay between the germline ends. The CDR3 loop spans 14 amino acids. Data came from immunoSEQ multiplex PCR; TCRdb stores just in-frame clones and leaves some out. The sample consists of about 60,000 clones, 90% to 95% of them appearing once. The V gene is TRBV6-5, the J gene TRBJ2-3; a possible D gene is TRBD1 (6 bases). The sequenced sample consisted of blood. This receptor was obtained from a boy less than two years old with a congenital heart defect but otherwise immunologically healthy. The CDR3 DNA reads as TGTGCCAGCAGCCGCGGACAGAGCACAGATACGCAGTATTTT. Its translation: CASSRGQSTDTQYF.